What follows are 21 T cell receptor beta chains derived from one specimen sequenced in a study of cytomegalovirus exposure and HLA in healthy donors. Both 60 Vbeta primers and 13 Jbeta primers went into the PCR. Generated by immunoSEQ multiplex PCR, the TCRdb table keeps only in-frame clones and is missing some. The sample shows some 120,000 clones, about 8% of them seen only once. The sample was PBMCs. Every receptor here comes from a woman between 40 and 55 years old in good health and CMV-seropositive.

This clone was observed a few times. This chain joins TRBV5-1 and TRBJ2-1; D may be TRBD1 (5 bases). Germline V gives CDR1 SGHRS, CDR2 YFSETQ. The CDR3 is 15 amino acids. V shed 1 base and J shed 5 bases, with 13 bases lying between them. This CDR3 reads CASSLQGQINNEQFF. The CDR3 DNA reads as TGCGCCAGCAGCTTGCAAGGACAAATCAACAATGAGCAGTTCTTC.

The chain couples TRBV27 to TRBJ2-7; 8 nucleotides agree with TRBD1. The ends lost 1 base at V and 5 bases at J; junction bases unmatched: 7. From germline, CDR1 is MNHEY and CDR2 SMNVEV (reference sequence). CDR3 length: 15 amino acids. For the CDR3, the DNA is TGTGCCAGCAGTTTATGGACAGGGCAGAAGAACGAGCAGTACTTC. This codes for CASSLWTGQKNEQYF.

The rearrangement links TRBV19 to TRBJ2-3; TRBD1 aligns across 8 bases. Trimming took 4 bases from V and 7 from J; bases not matched to a gene: 7. This CDR3 is 14 amino acids long. CDR1 LNHDA and CDR2 SQIVND come from the germline V gene (reference sequence). CDR3: CASSRDRGANTQYF. The CDR3 nucleotides read TGTGCCAGTAGTAGAGACAGGGGAGCAAATACGCAGTATTTT.

J is TRBJ2-3 and V is TRBV15, with 7 bases that match TRBD2. Germline CDR1 is LNHNV and CDR2 is YYDKDF (reference sequence). There are 15 residues in the CDR3. Trimming at V came to 5 bases and at J to 1 base, leaving 6 bases not matched to a gene. CDR3 residues: CATSPYRGGTDTQYF. As DNA, the CDR3 is TGTGCCACCAGCCCCTACCGGGGGGGCACAGATACGCAGTATTTT.

This clone was found a few times. The rearrangement joins TRBV19 to TRBJ2-7, with TRBD1 matching 9 bases. The J segment lost 3 bases and the V segment lost 5 bases, leaving 5 bases of the junction unmatched. The CDR3 is 14 residues long. The germline CDR1 and CDR2 sequences are LNHDA and SQIVND (reference sequence). CDR3 DNA: TGTGCCAGTAGTCGGGACAGGGAAGGCTACGAGCAGTACTTC. Its protein is CASSRDREGYEQYF.

The V and J genes are TRBV5-4 and TRBJ2-2, with 7 bases fitting TRBD1. Germline trimming cut 0 bases from V and 4 bases from J; bases unmatched to any gene: 9. The germline CDR1 and CDR2 sequences are SGHNT and YYREEE (reference sequence). The CDR3 loop spans 17 amino acids. This chain's CDR3 is CASSLEMGTASTGELFF. CDR3 in DNA: TGTGCCAGCAGCTTGGAGATGGGGACAGCTAGCACCGGGGAGCTGTTTTTT.

This clone was recorded a few times. V usage is TRBV7-6 and J usage is TRBJ2-3; 7 nucleotides align to TRBD1. CDR1 is SGHVS, CDR2 FNYEAQ, per germline. The CDR3 runs to 15 residues. The J segment lost 5 bases and the V segment lost 0 bases, leaving 5 bases of the junction unmatched. In DNA, the CDR3 is TGTGCCAGCAGCTTAGCGACAGGGAATAAAGATACGCAGTATTTT. This codes for CASSLATGNKDTQYF.

The rearrangement uses TRBV11-2 and TRBJ1-1, with D possibly being TRBD1 (5 bases). The V end was cut by 0 bases, the J end by 4 bases, with 15 bases between. CDR3 size: 16 residues. Germline V CDR1 and CDR2: SGHAT, FQNNGV. For the CDR3, the DNA is TGTGCCAGCAGCTTAGATCAGGGTAACGTGGGCACTGAAGCTTTCTTT. It specifies CASSLDQGNVGTEAFF.

This clone showed up just a few times. The chain links TRBV7-6 to TRBJ2-2; 7 bases agree with TRBD1. This CDR3 spans 15 amino acids. CDR1 is SGHVS, CDR2 FNYEAQ, per germline. J lost 4 bases, V lost 1 base, and 3 bases had no gene match. CDR3 amino acids: CASSLVAGGTGELFF. The CDR3 DNA follows: TGTGCCAGCAGCTTAGTGGCAGGGGGCACCGGGGAGCTGTTTTTT.

This clone appeared a few times. The V call is TRBV13, the J call TRBJ2-7; D perhaps matches TRBD1 (6 bases). Trimming took off 3 bases at V and 2 bases at J, with 11 bases between the two ends. Per germline, CDR1 PRHDT and CDR2 FYEKMQ (reference sequence). The CDR3 covers 14 residues. CDR3 nucleotides: TGTGCCAGCAGCTTCCGACAGGAAACCTACGAGCAGTACTTC. This gives the protein CASSFRQETYEQYF.

In nucleotides, the CDR3 is TGTGCCAGTAGTGTACAACCCCAAGAGACCCAGTACTTC. Its translation is CASSVQPQETQYF. The rearrangement uses TRBV19 and TRBJ2-5, with no clear D. V was pared by 5 bases and J by 1 base, with 8 bases between. The CDR3 is 13 amino acids. Per the germline V gene, CDR1 is LNHDA and CDR2 is SQIVND (reference sequence).

This clone was seen a handful of times. The chain carries TRBV28 and TRBJ1-2; D is perhaps TRBD1 (5 bases). Germline loops: CDR1 MDHEN, CDR2 SYDVKM. Trimming took off 5 bases at V and 1 base at J, with 8 bases between the two ends. The CDR3 length is 13 residues. The CDR3 sequence is CASSGALNYGYTF. Here the CDR3 DNA reads TGTGCCAGCAGTGGGGCTCTTAACTATGGCTACACCTTC.

This clone was seen a handful of times. This chain uses TRBV7-6 with TRBJ1-4; 8 bases are a match to TRBD1. CDR3 length: 15 amino acids. Germline V gene sequence: CDR1 SGHVS, CDR2 FNYEAQ. With V trimmed by 1 base and J by 8 bases, 6 bases remained unmatched. CDR3 DNA: TGTGCCAGCAGCTTAGGGACAGGGCTGGGGGAAAAACTGTTTTTT. Amino acid sequence: CASSLGTGLGEKLFF.

Only a few counts were recorded for this clone. The chain links TRBV19 to TRBJ1-5; TRBD1 matches 9 bases. Germline-derived CDR1 and CDR2 are LNHDA and SQIVND (reference sequence). The trim removed 7 bases at V and 7 bases at J, leaving 2 bases unmatched. This CDR3 contains 12 residues. The CDR3 region is CASTTGGQPQHF. In nucleotides, the CDR3 is TGTGCCAGTACGACAGGGGGACAGCCCCAGCATTTT.

The CDR3 protein is CASSYSNRGYPYEQYF. The CDR3 DNA reads as TGTGCCAGCAGTTACTCAAACAGGGGTTACCCCTACGAGCAGTACTTC. The chain combines TRBV6-5 with TRBJ2-5, with 7 bases that match TRBD1. The J call may not be correct, given that the DNA end is closer to TRBJ2-7. Germline values: CDR1 MNHEY, CDR2 SVGAGI. This CDR3 is 16 amino acids long.

This rearrangement joins TRBV19 to TRBJ1-1; D gene unclear. This CDR3 is built from 15 residues. The V end was cut by 3 bases, the J end by 0 bases, with 11 bases between. Germline CDR1 and CDR2: LNHDA and SQIVND (reference sequence). Written as DNA, the CDR3 is TGTGCCAGTAGTATGGGATTGGAGGTGAACACTGAAGCTTTCTTT. This codes for CASSMGLEVNTEAFF.

V gene TRBV11-2 combines with J gene TRBJ2-5, with D uncertain. Trimming took off 2 bases at V and 1 base at J, with 11 bases between the two ends. CDR1 and CDR2 (germline): SGHAT, FQNNGV. The CDR3 length is 15 residues. The CDR3 DNA follows: TGTGCCAGCAGCTTATTCTTTAGCCCCCAAGAGACCCAGTACTTC. Its translation: CASSLFFSPQETQYF.

The table lists this clone with a few counts. The chain joins TRBV7-8 to TRBJ1-5, with no clear D. CDR3 length equals 13 residues. V lost 2 bases to trimming and J lost 3 bases, with 5 bases between them. Germline-derived CDR1 and CDR2 are SGHVS and FQNEAQ. CDR3 region: CASSLILNQPQHF. The DNA of the CDR3 is TGTGCCAGCAGCTTAATTCTCAATCAGCCCCAGCATTTT.

This clone was counted only a few times. This chain uses TRBV4-1 with TRBJ2-7; tentative D call: TRBD1 (6 bases). This CDR3 is built from 17 residues. Trimming left V 5 bases short and J 0 bases short, with 20 bases between. CDR1 is MGHRA, CDR2 YSYEKL, per germline. The CDR3 reads CASSVGAGMTGSYEQYF. DNA for the CDR3: TGCGCCAGCAGCGTAGGAGCCGGGATGACAGGCTCCTACGAGCAGTACTTC.

Only a few counts were recorded for this clone. The chain joins TRBV4-1 to TRBJ1-1; 10 bases map to TRBD1. V lost 1 base, J lost 11 bases, and 4 bases stayed unmatched. The V gene's germline CDR1 is MGHRA and CDR2 YSYEKL. CDR3 length: 13 amino acids. CDR3 amino acids: CASSQGQGASAFF. The CDR3, as DNA: TGCGCCAGCAGCCAAGGACAGGGGGCTTCGGCTTTCTTT.

This rearrangement joins TRBV13 to TRBJ2-5; a weak D match, TRBD1 (5 bases). The end of the DNA aligns better with TRBJ2-7, so the J call may be wrong. The CDR3 totals 13 residues. Germline V gene lookup returns CDR1 PRHDT and CDR2 FYEKMQ (reference sequence). The CDR3 DNA sequence: TGTGCCAGCCGGACAACTCTCTCCTACGAGCAGTACTTC. Its translation: CASRTTLSYEQYF.